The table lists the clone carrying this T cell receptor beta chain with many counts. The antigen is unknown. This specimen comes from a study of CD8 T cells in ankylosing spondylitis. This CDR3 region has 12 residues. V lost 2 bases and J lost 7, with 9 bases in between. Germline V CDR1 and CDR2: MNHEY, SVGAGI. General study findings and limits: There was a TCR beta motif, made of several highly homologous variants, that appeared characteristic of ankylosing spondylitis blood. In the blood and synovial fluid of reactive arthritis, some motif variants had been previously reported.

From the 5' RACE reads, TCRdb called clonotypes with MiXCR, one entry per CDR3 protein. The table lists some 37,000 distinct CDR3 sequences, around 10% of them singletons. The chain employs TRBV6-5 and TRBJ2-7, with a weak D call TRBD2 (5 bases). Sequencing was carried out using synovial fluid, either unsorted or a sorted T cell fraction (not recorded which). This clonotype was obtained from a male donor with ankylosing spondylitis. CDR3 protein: CASSYGTGEQYF. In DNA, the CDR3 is TGTGCCAGCAGTTACGGAACGGGGGAGCAGTACTTC.